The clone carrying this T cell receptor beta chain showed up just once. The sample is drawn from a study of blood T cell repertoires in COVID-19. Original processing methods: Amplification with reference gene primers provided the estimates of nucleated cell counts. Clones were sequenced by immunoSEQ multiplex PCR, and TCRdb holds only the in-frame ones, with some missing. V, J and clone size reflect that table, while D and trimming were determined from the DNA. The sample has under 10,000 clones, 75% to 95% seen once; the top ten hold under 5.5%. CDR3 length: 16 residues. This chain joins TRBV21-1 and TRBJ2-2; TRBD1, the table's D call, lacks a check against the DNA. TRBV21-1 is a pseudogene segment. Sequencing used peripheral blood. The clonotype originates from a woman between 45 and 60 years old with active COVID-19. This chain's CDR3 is CASGPIKTANTGELFF. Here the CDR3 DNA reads TGTGCCAGCGGGCCCATAAAGACAGCGAACACCGGGGAGCTGTTTTTT.